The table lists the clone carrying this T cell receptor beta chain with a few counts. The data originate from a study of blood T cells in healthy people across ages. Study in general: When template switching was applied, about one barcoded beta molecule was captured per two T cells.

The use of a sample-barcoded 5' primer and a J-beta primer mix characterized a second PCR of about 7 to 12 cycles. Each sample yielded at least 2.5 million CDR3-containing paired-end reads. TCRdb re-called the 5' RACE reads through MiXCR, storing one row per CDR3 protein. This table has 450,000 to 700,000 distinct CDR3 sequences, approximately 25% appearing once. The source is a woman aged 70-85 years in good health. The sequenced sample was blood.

This CDR3 reads CASSQDPAGRNSGANVLTF. CDR3 bases: TGCGCCAGCAGCCAAGATCCGGCAGGGAGGAACTCTGGGGCCAACGTCCTGACTTTC. The chain links TRBV4-3 to TRBJ2-6, with a weak D call TRBD2 (6 bases). The V and J ends lost 0 bases and 0 bases respectively, with 15 bases between them. This CDR3 comprises 19 residues. Germline loops: CDR1 LGHNA, CDR2 YSLEER.